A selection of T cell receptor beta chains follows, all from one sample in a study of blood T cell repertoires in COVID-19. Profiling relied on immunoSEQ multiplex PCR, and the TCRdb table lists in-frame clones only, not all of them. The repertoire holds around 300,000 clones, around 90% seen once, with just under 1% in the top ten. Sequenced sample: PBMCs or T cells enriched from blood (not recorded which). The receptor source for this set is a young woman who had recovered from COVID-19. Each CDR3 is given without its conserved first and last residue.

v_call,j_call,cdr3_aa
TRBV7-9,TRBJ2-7,ASSPPSGGHYEQY
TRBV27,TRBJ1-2,ASSLEVTPNYGYT
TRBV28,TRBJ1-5,ASSSSHGTGYVQPQH
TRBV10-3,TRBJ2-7,AISDTGGRYEQY
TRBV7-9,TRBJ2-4,ASSSSGRVDIQY
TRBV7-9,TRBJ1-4,ASSPRTGSEKLF
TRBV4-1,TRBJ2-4,ASSQVSRAKNIQY
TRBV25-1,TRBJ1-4,ASSVREPNEKLF
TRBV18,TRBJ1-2,ASSPMDRAGYGYT
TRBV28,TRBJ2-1,ASSPLGLDRSYNEQF
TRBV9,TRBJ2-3,ASSVGLLGTDTQY
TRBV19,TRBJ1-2,ASSTYSGYT
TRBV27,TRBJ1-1,ASSPTGVDTEAF
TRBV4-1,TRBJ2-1,ASSLSGRAYNEQF
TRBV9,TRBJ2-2,ASSGSSGNTGELF
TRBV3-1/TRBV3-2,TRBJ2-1,ASSQVTMSDEQF
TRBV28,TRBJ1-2,ASIRGPTRGYT
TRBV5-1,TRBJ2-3,ASSFLAGDPTDTQY
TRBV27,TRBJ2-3,ASSLLGGRGSDTQY
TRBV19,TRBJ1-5,ASSIVGSGGMQPQH
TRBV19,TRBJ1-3,ASNTQQGPSGNTIY
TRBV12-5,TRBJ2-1,ASGTGSSYNEQF
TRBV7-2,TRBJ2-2,ASSFFATGGTGELF
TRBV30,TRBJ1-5,AWSVQQGNQPQH
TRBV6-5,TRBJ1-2,ASLRQGHGYT
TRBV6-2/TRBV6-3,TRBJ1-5,ASSPGQGAYNQPQH
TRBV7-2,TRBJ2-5,ASSFGGRTKTIQY
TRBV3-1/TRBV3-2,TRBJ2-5,ASSQDQGTQY
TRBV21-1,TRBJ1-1,ASSPRTGQAF
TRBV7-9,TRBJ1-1,ASSSPLETGGADTEAF
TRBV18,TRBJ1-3,ASSQTSAEEVNTIY